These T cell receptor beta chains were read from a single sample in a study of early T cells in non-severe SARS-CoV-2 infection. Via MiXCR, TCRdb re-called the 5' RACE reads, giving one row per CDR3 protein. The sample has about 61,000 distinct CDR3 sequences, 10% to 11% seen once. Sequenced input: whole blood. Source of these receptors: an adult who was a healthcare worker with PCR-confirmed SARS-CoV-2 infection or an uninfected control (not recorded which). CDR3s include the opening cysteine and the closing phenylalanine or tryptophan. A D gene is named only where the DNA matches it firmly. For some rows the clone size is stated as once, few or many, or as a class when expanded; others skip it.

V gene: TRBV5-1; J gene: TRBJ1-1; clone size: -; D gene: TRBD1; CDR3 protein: CASSLAGTGGLEAFF; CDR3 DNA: TGCGCCAGCAGCTTGGCGGGGACAGGGGGCCTTGAAGCTTTCTTT
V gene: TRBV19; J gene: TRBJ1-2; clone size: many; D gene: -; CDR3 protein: CASSSQGALLGDGYTF; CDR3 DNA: TGTGCCAGTAGTTCACAGGGAGCTTTGTTGGGTGATGGCTACACCTTC
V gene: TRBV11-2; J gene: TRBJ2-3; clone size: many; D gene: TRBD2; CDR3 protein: CASSPWGGSGLADTQYF; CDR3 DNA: TGTGCCAGCAGCCCTTGGGGGGGTAGCGGGTTAGCAGATACGCAGTATTTT
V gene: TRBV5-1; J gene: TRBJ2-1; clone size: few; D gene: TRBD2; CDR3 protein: CASSPEPPGLANEQFF; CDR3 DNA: TGCGCCAGCAGCCCGGAACCCCCGGGACTAGCAAATGAGCAGTTCTTC
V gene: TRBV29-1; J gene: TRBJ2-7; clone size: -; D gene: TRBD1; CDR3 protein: CSVEGTGSSYEQYF; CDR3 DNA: TGCAGCGTTGAAGGGACAGGTAGCTCCTACGAGCAGTACTTC
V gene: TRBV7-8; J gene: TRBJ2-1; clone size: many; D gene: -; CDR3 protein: CASSLQSRLVRRVNEQFF; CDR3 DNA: TGTGCCAGCAGCTTACAATCACGCTTGGTCCGCAGGGTTAATGAGCAGTTCTTC
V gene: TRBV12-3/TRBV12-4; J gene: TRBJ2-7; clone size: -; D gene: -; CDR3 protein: CASSGHPSSYEQYF; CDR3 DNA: TGTGCCAGCAGTGGCCACCCATCCTCCTACGAGCAGTACTTC
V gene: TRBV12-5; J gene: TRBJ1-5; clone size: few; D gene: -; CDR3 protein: CASGLALPLGGVRQPQHF; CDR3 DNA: TGTGCTAGTGGTTTGGCCCTCCCTTTGGGGGGAGTGAGGCAGCCCCAGCATTTT
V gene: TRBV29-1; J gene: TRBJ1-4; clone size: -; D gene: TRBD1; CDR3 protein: CSVGGGSEKLFF; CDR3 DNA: TGCAGCGTTGGAGGGGGCAGTGAAAAACTGTTTTTT
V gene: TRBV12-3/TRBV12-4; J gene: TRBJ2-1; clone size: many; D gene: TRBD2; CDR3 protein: CASSFALGVAGGQGQFF; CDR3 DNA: TGTGCCAGCAGTTTCGCATTAGGCGTAGCGGGGGGTCAGGGGCAGTTCTTC
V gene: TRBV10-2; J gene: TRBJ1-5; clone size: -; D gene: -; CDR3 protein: CASSESVTSYSNQPQHF; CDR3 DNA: TGCGCCAGCAGTGAGTCAGTGACGTCATATAGCAATCAGCCCCAGCATTTT
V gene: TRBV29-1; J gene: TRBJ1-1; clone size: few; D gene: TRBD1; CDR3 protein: CSVARDSLSEAFF; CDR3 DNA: TGCAGCGTAGCACGGGACAGTCTTTCTGAAGCTTTCTTT
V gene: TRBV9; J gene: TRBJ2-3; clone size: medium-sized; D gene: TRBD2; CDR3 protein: CASSSGLAQSDTQYF; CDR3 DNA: TGTGCCAGCAGCTCGGGACTAGCTCAGTCAGATACGCAGTATTTT
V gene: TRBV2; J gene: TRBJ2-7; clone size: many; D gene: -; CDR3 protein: CASSEAHTALSYEQYF; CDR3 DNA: TGTGCCAGCAGTGAAGCCCATACGGCCCTCTCCTACGAGCAGTACTTC